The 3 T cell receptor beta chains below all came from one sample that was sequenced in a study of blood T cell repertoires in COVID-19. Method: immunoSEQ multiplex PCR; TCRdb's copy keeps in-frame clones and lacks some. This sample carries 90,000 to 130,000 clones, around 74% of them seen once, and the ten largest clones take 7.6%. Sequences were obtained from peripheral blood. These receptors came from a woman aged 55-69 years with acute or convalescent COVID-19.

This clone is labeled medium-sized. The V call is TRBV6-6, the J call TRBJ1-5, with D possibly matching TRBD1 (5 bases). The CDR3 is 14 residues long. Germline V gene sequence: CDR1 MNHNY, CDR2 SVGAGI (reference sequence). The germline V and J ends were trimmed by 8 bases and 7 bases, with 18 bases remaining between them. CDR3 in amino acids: CASGITGTGQPQHF. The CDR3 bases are TGTGCCAGCGGGATCACAGGAACTGGCCAGCCCCAGCATTTT.

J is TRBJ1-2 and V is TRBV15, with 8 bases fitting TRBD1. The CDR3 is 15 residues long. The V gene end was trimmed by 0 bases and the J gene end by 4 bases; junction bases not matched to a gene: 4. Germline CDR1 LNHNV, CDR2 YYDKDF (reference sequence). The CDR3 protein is CATSRDQGASYGYTF. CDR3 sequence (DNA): TGTGCCACCAGCAGAGACCAGGGGGCCAGCTATGGCTACACCTTC.

DNA for the CDR3: TGTGCCAGCTCACCAGGCACAGACCTACACACCTTC. Protein product: CASSPGTDLHTF. The genes are TRBV18 and TRBJ1-2; no clear D gene. V lost 2 bases to trimming and J lost 12 bases, with 13 bases between them. This CDR3 is 12 amino acids long. Germline CDR1 and CDR2: KGHSH and LQKENI.